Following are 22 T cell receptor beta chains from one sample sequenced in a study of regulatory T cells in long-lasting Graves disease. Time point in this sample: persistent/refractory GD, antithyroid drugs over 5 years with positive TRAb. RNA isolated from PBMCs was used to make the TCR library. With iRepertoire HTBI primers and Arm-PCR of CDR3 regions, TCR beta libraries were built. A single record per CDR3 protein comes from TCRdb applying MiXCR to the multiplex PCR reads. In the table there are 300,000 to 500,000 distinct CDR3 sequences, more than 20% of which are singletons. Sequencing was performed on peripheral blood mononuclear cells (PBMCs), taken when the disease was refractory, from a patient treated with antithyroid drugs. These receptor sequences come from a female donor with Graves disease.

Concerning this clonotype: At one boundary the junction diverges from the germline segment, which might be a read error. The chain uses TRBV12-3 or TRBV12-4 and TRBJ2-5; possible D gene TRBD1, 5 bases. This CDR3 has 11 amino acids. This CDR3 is CASSLGLLGPF. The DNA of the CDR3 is TGTGCCAGCAGTTTGGGGCTCTTAGGGCCCTTC.

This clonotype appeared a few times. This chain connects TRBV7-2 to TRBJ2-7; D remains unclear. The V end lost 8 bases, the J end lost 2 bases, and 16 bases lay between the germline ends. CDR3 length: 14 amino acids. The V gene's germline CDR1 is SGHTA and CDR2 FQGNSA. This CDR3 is CASSPRTVAYEQYF. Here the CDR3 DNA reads TGTGCCAGCTCACCGAGAACAGTGGCCTACGAGCAGTACTTC.

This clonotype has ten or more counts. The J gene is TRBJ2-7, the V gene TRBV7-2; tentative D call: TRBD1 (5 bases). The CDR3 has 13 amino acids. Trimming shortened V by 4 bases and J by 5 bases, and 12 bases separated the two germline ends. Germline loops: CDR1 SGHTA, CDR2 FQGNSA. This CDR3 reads CASSSQVVDEQYF. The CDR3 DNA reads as TGTGCCAGCAGCTCACAGGTCGTCGACGAGCAGTACTTC.

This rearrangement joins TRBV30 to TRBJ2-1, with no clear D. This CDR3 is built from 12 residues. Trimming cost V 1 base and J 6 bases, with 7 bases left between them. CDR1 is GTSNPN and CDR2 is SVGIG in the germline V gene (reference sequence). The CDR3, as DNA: TGTGCCTGGAGTGGAAATCGCAATGAGCAGTTCTTC. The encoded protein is CAWSGNRNEQFF.

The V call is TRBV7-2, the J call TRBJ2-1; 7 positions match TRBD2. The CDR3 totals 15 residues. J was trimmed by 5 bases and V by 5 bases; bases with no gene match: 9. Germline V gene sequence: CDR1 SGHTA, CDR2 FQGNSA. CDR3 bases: TGTGCCAGCAGCGAACAAGCTAGCGGCGACAATGAGCAGTTCTTC. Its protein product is CASSEQASGDNEQFF.

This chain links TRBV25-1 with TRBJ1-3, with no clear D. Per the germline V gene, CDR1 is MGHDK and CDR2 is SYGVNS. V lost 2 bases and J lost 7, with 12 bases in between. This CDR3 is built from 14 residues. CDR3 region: CASSENRIGNTIYF. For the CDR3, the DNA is TGTGCCAGCAGTGAAAACCGGATTGGGAACACCATATATTTT.

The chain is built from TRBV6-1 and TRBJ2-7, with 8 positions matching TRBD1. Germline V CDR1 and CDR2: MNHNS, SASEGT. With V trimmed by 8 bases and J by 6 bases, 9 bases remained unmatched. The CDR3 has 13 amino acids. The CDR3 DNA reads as TGTGCCAGCGACAGGGGCGACCTAAGCGAGCAGTACTTC. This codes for CASDRGDLSEQYF.

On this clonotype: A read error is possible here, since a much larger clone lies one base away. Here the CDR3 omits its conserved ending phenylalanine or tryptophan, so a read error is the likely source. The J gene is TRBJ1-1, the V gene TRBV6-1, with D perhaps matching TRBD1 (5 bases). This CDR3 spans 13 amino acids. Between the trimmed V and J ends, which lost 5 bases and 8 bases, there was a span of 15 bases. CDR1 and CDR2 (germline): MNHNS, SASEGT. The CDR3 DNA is TGTGCCAGCAGTCGGGACTCCGGGACCGAAGCTTTCTTG. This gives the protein CASSRDSGTEAFL.

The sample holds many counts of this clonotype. The CDR3 DNA reads as TGTGCCAGCAGCTTAGGACAGGCGGGCTCACCCCTCCACTTT. Encoded protein: CASSLGQAGSPLHF. The rearrangement joins TRBV11-2 to TRBJ1-6, with a weak D call TRBD1 (6 bases). Per the germline V gene, CDR1 is SGHAT and CDR2 is FQNNGV. Between the trimmed V and J ends, which lost 1 base and 10 bases, there was a span of 11 bases. The CDR3 covers 14 residues.

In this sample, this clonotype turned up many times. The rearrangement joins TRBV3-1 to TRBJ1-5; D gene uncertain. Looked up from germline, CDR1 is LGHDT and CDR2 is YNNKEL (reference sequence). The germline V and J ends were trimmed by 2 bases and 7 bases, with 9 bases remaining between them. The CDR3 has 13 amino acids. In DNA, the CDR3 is TGTGCCAGCAGCCAAAACGCCAACCAGCCCCAGCATTTT. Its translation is CASSQNANQPQHF. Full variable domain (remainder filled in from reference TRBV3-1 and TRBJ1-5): DTAVSQTPKYLVTQMGNDKSIKCEQNLGHDTMYWYKQDSKKFLKIMFSYNNKELIINETVPNRFSPKSPDKAHLNLHINSLELGDSAVYFCASSQNANQPQHFGDGTRLSIL.

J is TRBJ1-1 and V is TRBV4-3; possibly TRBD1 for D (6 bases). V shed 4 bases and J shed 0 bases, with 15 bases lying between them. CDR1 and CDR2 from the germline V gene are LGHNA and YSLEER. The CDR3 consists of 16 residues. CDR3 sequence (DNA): TGCGCCAGCAGCCGAGACGCAGGGGTGATGAACACTGAAGCTTTCTTT. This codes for CASSRDAGVMNTEAFF.

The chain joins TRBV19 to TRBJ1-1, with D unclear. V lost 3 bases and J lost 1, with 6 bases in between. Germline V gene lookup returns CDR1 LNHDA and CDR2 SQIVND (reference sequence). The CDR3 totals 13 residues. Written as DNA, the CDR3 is TGTGCCAGTAGTATCTACGGGAACACTGAAGCTTTCTTT. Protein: CASSIYGNTEAFF.

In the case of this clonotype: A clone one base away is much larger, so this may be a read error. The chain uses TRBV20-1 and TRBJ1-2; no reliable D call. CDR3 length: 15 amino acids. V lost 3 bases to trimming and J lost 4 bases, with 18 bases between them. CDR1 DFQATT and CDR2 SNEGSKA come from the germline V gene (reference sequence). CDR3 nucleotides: TGCAGTGCTAGGGCAGCCTACCGGAACAGCTATGGCTACACCTTC. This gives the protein CSARAAYRNSYGYTF.

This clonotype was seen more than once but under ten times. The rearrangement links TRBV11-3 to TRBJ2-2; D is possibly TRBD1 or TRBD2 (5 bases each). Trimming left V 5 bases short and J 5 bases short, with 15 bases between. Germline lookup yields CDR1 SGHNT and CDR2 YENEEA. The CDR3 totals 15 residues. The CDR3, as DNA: TGTGCCAGCAGCCCCCGTCCGAGGGGTACCGGGGAGCTGTTTTTT. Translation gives CASSPRPRGTGELFF.

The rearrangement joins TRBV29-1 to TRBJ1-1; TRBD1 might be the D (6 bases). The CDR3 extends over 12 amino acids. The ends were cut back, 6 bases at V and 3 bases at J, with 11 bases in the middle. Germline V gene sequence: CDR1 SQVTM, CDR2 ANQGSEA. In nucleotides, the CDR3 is TGCAGCGTCGGGTCAGGGGACACTGAAGCTTTCTTT. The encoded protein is CSVGSGDTEAFF.

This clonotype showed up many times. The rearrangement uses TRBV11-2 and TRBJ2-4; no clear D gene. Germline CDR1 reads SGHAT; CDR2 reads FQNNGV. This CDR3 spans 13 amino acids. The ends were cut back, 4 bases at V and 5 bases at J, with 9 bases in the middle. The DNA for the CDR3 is TGTGCCAGCAGCTCCCCGGATGAAAACATTCAGTACTTC. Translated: CASSSPDENIQYF.

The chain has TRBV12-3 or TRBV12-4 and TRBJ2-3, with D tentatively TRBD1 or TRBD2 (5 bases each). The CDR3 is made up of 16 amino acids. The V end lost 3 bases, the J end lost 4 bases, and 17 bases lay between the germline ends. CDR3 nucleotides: TGTGCCAGCAGTTTTGGGGCGCCAGGGAGCGCAGATACGCAGTATTTT. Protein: CASSFGAPGSADTQYF.

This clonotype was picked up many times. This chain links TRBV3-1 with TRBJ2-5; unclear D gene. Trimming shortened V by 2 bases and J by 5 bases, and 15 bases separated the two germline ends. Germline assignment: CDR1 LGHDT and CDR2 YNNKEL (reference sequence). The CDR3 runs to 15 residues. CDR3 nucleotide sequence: TGTGCCAGCAGCCAATCGACCTCCTACGGGGAGACCCAGTACTTC. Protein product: CASSQSTSYGETQYF.

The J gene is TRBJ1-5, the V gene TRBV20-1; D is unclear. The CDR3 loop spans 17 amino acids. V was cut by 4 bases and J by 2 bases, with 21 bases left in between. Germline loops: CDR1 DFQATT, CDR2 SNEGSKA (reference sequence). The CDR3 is CSAKDWTDTLGNQPQHF. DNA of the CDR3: TGCAGTGCTAAGGACTGGACCGACACTTTGGGCAATCAGCCCCAGCATTTT.

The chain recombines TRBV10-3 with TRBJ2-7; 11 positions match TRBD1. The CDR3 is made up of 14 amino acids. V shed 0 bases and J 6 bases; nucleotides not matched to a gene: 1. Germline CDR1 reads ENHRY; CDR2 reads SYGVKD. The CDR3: CAISESGQGVEQYF. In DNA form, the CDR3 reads TGTGCCATCAGTGAGTCGGGACAGGGGGTCGAGCAGTACTTC.

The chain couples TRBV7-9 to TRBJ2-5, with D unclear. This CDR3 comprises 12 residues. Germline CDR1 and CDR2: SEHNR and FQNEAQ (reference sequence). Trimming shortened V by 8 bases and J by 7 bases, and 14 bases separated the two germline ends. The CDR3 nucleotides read TGTGCCAGCGGCCCCAGTTTTGGGACCCAGTACTTC. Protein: CASGPSFGTQYF. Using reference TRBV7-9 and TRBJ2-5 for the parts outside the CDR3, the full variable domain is DTGVSQNPRHKITKRGQNVTFRCDPISEHNRLYWYRQTLGQGPEFLTYFQNEAQLEKSRLLSDRFSAERPKGSFSTLEIQRTEQGDSAMYLCASGPSFGTQYFGPGTRLLVL.

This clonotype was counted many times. The CDR3, as DNA: TGTGCCAGCAGTTTATTAGGGACAGGGGGCACAGATACGCAGTATTTT. Protein product: CASSLLGTGGTDTQYF. The chain joins TRBV27 to TRBJ2-3, with TRBD1 identical over 10 bases. Losses at the gene ends were 1 base for V and 1 base for J; bases not matched to a gene: 2. The CDR3 is 16 amino acids. Germline CDR1 and CDR2: MNHEY and SMNVEV (reference sequence).